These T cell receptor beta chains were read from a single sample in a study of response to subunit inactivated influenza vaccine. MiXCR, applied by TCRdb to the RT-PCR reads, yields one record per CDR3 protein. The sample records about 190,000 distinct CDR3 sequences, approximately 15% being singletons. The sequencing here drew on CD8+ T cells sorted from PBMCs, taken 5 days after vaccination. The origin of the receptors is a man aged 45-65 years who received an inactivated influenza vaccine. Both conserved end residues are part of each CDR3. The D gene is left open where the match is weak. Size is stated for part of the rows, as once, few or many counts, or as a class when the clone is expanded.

CDR3nt: TGTGCCAGCAGTTACCGGAAGTACGCAGATACGCAGTATTTT
CDR3aa: CASSYRKYADTQYF
abundance: few
d_gene: NA
v_gene: TRBV6-5
j_gene: TRBJ2-3

CDR3nt: TGTGCCAGCGAGACAGGACAGGGGTCCCAGGGACAGTACTTC
CDR3aa: CASETGQGSQGQYF
abundance: NA
d_gene: TRBD1
v_gene: TRBV25-1
j_gene: TRBJ2-7

CDR3nt: TGTGCCAGCAGCCCATACTACGACAACTACAATGAGCAGTTCTTC
CDR3aa: CASSPYYDNYNEQFF
abundance: NA
d_gene: NA
v_gene: TRBV7-9
j_gene: TRBJ2-1

CDR3nt: TGTGCCAGCAGCGTAGGGTCTAGCGGGACCTACAATGAGCAGTTCTTC
CDR3aa: CASSVGSSGTYNEQFF
abundance: many
d_gene: TRBD2
v_gene: TRBV9
j_gene: TRBJ2-1

CDR3nt: TGTGCCACCAGCAGACTGAATGAAAAACTGTTTTTT
CDR3aa: CATSRLNEKLFF
abundance: NA
d_gene: NA
v_gene: TRBV15
j_gene: TRBJ1-4

CDR3nt: TGCGCCAGCAGCTTGGCCTGGCCAGATACGCAGTATTTT
CDR3aa: CASSLAWPDTQYF
abundance: few
d_gene: NA
v_gene: TRBV5-1
j_gene: TRBJ2-3

CDR3nt: TGTGCCAGCAGCTTTTACGAAAACTACGAGCAGTACTTC
CDR3aa: CASSFYENYEQYF
abundance: few
d_gene: NA
v_gene: TRBV7-9
j_gene: TRBJ2-7

CDR3nt: TGTGCCAGCAGTGAACCCCTCGGGGTCAGGGGCACCGGGGAGCTGTTTTTT
CDR3aa: CASSEPLGVRGTGELFF
abundance: many
d_gene: NA
v_gene: TRBV2
j_gene: TRBJ2-2

CDR3nt: TGTGCCAGCAGCCAAGAGTGGGGTTTCAATCAGCCCCAGCATTTT
CDR3aa: CASSQEWGFNQPQHF
abundance: few
d_gene: NA
v_gene: TRBV3-1
j_gene: TRBJ1-5

CDR3nt: TGTGCCAGCAGTCTATCAGGGGGTCCAGATACGCAGTATTTT
CDR3aa: CASSLSGGPDTQYF
abundance: few
d_gene: TRBD1
v_gene: TRBV12-3/TRBV12-4
j_gene: TRBJ2-3

CDR3nt: TGTGCCAGCAGTACGTCCCCAGACCCCACCGGGGAGCTGTTTTTT
CDR3aa: CASSTSPDPTGELFF
abundance: few
d_gene: NA
v_gene: TRBV7-2
j_gene: TRBJ2-2

CDR3nt: TGTGCCAGCAGCTTAACCGTGAACACCGGGGAGCTGTTTTTT
CDR3aa: CASSLTVNTGELFF
abundance: NA
d_gene: NA
v_gene: TRBV7-8
j_gene: TRBJ2-2

CDR3nt: TGTGCCAGCAGCCTCAGGGGTTCCTACGAGCAGTACTTC
CDR3aa: CASSLRGSYEQYF
abundance: many
d_gene: NA
v_gene: TRBV11-1
j_gene: TRBJ2-7

CDR3nt: TGTGCCAGCAGTGCCGGGACAAAAAACACCGGGGAGCTGTTTTTT
CDR3aa: CASSAGTKNTGELFF
abundance: NA
d_gene: NA
v_gene: TRBV6-1
j_gene: TRBJ2-2

CDR3nt: TGTGCCACCAGCAAGGGGGAGTTACAGGGGGAAAAACTGTTTTTT
CDR3aa: CATSKGELQGEKLFF
abundance: few
d_gene: TRBD1
v_gene: TRBV15
j_gene: TRBJ1-4

CDR3nt: TGTGCCAGCAGTTTATTGGTATACGAGCAGTACTTC
CDR3aa: CASSLLVYEQYF
abundance: NA
d_gene: NA
v_gene: TRBV12-3/TRBV12-4
j_gene: TRBJ2-7

CDR3nt: TGTGCCAGCAGACTGGGCGGCTATGGCTACACCTTC
CDR3aa: CASRLGGYGYTF
abundance: NA
d_gene: NA
v_gene: TRBV5-5
j_gene: TRBJ1-2

CDR3nt: TGTGCCAGCAACAGGGGTTCCTACAATGAGCAGTTCTTC
CDR3aa: CASNRGSYNEQFF
abundance: NA
d_gene: TRBD1
v_gene: TRBV6-6
j_gene: TRBJ2-1

CDR3nt: TGTGCCAGCAGTTACGAGGGGCGACGCAATCAGCCCCAGCATTTT
CDR3aa: CASSYEGRRNQPQHF
abundance: NA
d_gene: NA
v_gene: TRBV6-2/TRBV6-3
j_gene: TRBJ1-5

CDR3nt: TGTGCCAGCAGTCCCCTCGCGATCGCGGAGGGAACCGGGGAGCTGTTTTTT
CDR3aa: CASSPLAIAEGTGELFF
abundance: NA
d_gene: NA
v_gene: TRBV28
j_gene: TRBJ2-2

CDR3nt: TGTGCCAGCAGCCGGCAGGGGACAGTGGGCTACGAGCAGTACTTC
CDR3aa: CASSRQGTVGYEQYF
abundance: NA
d_gene: TRBD1
v_gene: TRBV11-2
j_gene: TRBJ2-7

CDR3nt: TGTGCCAGCAGTGAAGTTTTTGGGGGGCCGAGCTCCTACGAGCAGTACTTC
CDR3aa: CASSEVFGGPSSYEQYF
abundance: NA
d_gene: NA
v_gene: TRBV6-1
j_gene: TRBJ2-7

CDR3nt: TGTGCCAGCAGTTTAATCGGGGGTGGCCAGCCCCAGCATTTT
CDR3aa: CASSLIGGGQPQHF
abundance: few
d_gene: NA
v_gene: TRBV12-3/TRBV12-4
j_gene: TRBJ1-5

CDR3nt: TGCGCCAGCAGCTTGACCCGGGCACCCGTTGGCTACACCTTC
CDR3aa: CASSLTRAPVGYTF
abundance: many
d_gene: NA
v_gene: TRBV5-1
j_gene: TRBJ1-2

CDR3nt: TGTGCCAGCAGTTTCTTCACAGATACGCAGTATTTT
CDR3aa: CASSFFTDTQYF
abundance: many
d_gene: NA
v_gene: TRBV12-3/TRBV12-4
j_gene: TRBJ2-3

CDR3nt: TGTGCCACCAGTGATGCCCTTGGGACAGGAGAGACCCAGTACTTC
CDR3aa: CATSDALGTGETQYF
abundance: NA
d_gene: TRBD1
v_gene: TRBV24-1
j_gene: TRBJ2-5